This entry lists 28 T cell receptor beta chains sequenced from one sample in a study of cytomegalovirus exposure and HLA in healthy donors. The PCR contained 60 Vbeta and 13 Jbeta primers. Method: immunoSEQ multiplex PCR; TCRdb's copy keeps in-frame clones and lacks some. This table has about 170,000 clones, 75% to 90% appearing once. The sequenced sample was PBMCs. These receptors came from a woman under 30 in good health and CMV-seronegative.

The chain couples TRBV11-3 to TRBJ2-7, with unresolved D. V was pared by 5 bases and J by 6 bases, with 14 bases between. This CDR3 is 13 amino acids long. The V gene's germline CDR1 is SGHNT and CDR2 YENEEA. CDR3 loop: CASSNLRGSEQYF. The CDR3, as DNA: TGTGCCAGCAGCAACCTCAGAGGTTCCGAGCAGTACTTC. The full variable domain, in which reference TRBV11-3 and TRBJ2-7 provide the parts outside the CDR3, is EAGVVQSPRYKIIEKKQPVAFWCNPISGHNTLYWYLQNLGQGPELLIRYENEEAVDDSQLPKDRFSAERLKGVDSTLKIQPAELGDSAVYLCASSNLRGSEQYFGPGTRLTVT.

The CDR3 sequence: CASSLSGGSYFNNEQFF. CDR3 sequence (DNA): TGTGCCAGCAGTTTATCGGGCGGGAGTTATTTTAACAATGAGCAGTTCTTC. V gene TRBV28 combines with J gene TRBJ2-1, with TRBD2 matching 7 bases. V lost 1 base, J lost 5 bases, and 11 bases stayed unmatched. CDR3 length equals 17 residues. Germline V gives CDR1 MDHEN, CDR2 SYDVKM.

DNA of the CDR3: TGTGCCAGCAGTGTGGGGGGAGGGGTAATCTACGAGCAGTACTTC. Its translation is CASSVGGGVIYEQYF. The chain has TRBV28 and TRBJ2-7; TRBD2 matches 7 bases. V was pared by 5 bases and J by 3 bases, with 10 bases of the junction left unmatched. This CDR3 comprises 15 residues. The germline V gene has CDR1 MDHEN and CDR2 SYDVKM. Full variable domain (outside the CDR3, taken from reference TRBV28 and TRBJ2-7): DVKVTQSSRYLVKRTGEKVFLECVQDMDHENMFWYRQDPGLGLRLIYFSYDVKMKEKGDIPEGYSVSREKKERFSLILESASTNQTSMYLCASSVGGGVIYEQYFGPGTRLTVT.

The rearrangement links TRBV19 to TRBJ1-5; the match to TRBD1 covers 7 bases. This CDR3 region has 15 residues. V gave up 7 bases and J gave up 6 bases; unmatched junction bases: 12. CDR1 and CDR2 (germline): LNHDA, SQIVND (reference sequence). DNA of the CDR3: TGTGCCAGTACCCCGACAGGGTGGGGTGGTCAGCCCCAGCATTTT. Translation gives CASTPTGWGGQPQHF.

The chain carries TRBV10-3 and TRBJ2-3; 9 bases fit TRBD1. The J segment lost 6 bases and the V segment lost 4 bases, leaving 5 bases of the junction unmatched. The CDR3 covers 14 residues. Germline V gene lookup returns CDR1 ENHRY and CDR2 SYGVKD. The CDR3 DNA reads TGTGCCATCAGTGGAGGACAGGGGAGGGATACGCAGTATTTT. Encoded protein: CAISGGQGRDTQYF.

In this sample, this clone turned up a few times. The chain employs TRBV28 and TRBJ2-6; D not resolved. This CDR3 comprises 14 residues. Germline V gene sequence: CDR1 MDHEN, CDR2 SYDVKM. The germline V and J ends were trimmed by 6 bases and 1 base, with 7 bases remaining between them. CDR3 sequence reads: CASSLPSGANVLTF. DNA of the CDR3: TGTGCCAGCAGCCTACCATCTGGGGCCAACGTCCTGACTTTC.

The V call is TRBV4-1, the J call TRBJ2-1, with 8 bases identical to TRBD1. The CDR3 is 14 residues long. Trimming removed 8 bases from V and 15 bases from J; junction bases left unmatched: 18. CDR1 and CDR2 from the germline V gene are MGHRA and YSYEKL. The CDR3 here is CASSGQGNNVKRFF. The CDR3 DNA is TGCGCCAGCTCCGGACAGGGTAACAACGTTAAGCGGTTCTTC.

This rearrangement joins TRBV18 to TRBJ1-4, with D possibly being TRBD1 (5 bases). This CDR3 contains 14 residues. The V and J ends lost 5 bases and 7 bases respectively, with 14 bases between them. Germline lookup yields CDR1 KGHSH and CDR2 LQKENI. In DNA form, the CDR3 reads TGTGCCAGCTCAAGTTCCGTGGGGGGTGAAAAACTGTTTTTT. This codes for CASSSSVGGEKLFF.

The chain joins TRBV4-2 to TRBJ2-2; TRBD1 matches 11 bases. V shed 0 bases and J 0 bases; nucleotides not matched to a gene: 6. The CDR3 spans 19 residues. Per the germline V gene, CDR1 is LGHNA and CDR2 is YNFKEQ. CDR3 in DNA: TGTGCCAGCAGCCAAGAGTACGGACAGGGGGCCGCGAACACCGGGGAGCTGTTTTTT. Amino acid sequence: CASSQEYGQGAANTGELFF.

DNA for the CDR3: TGTGCCAGCAGGGCGACTAGCATCCAAGAGACCCAGTACTTC. As protein: CASRATSIQETQYF. V is TRBV2 and J is TRBJ2-5; 7 positions match TRBD2. The V gene end was trimmed by 6 bases and the J gene end by 1 base; junction bases not matched to a gene: 5. CDR1 and CDR2 from the germline V gene are SNHLY and FYNNEI. The CDR3 covers 14 residues.

The sample holds a few counts of this clone. Its ends do not fully match the called genes, so a read error is possible. The chain joins TRBV7-9 to TRBJ1-6; TRBD1 agrees at 9 bases. Germline CDR1 is SEHNR and CDR2 is FQNEAQ (reference sequence). The CDR3 is made up of 17 amino acids. This CDR3 reads CSSSPDTGGRYNSPLHF. CDR3 DNA: TGTTCCAGCAGCCCCGACACAGGGGGCAGGTATAATTCACCCCTCCACTTT. Full variable domain (missing parts from reference TRBV7-9 and TRBJ1-6): DTGVSQNPRHKITKRGQNVTFRCDPISEHNRLYWYRQTLGQGPEFLTYFQNEAQLEKSRLLSDRFSAERPKGSFSTLEIQRTEQGDSAMYLCSSSPDTGGRYNSPLHFGNGTRLTVT.

The chain combines TRBV9 with TRBJ2-7; TRBD2 agrees at 15 bases. This CDR3 comprises 18 residues. CDR1 is SGDLS and CDR2 is YYNGEE in the germline V gene. V was pared by 8 bases and J by 0 bases, with 12 bases of the junction left unmatched. The chain's CDR3 is CASAPGTSGGLSSYEQYF. The CDR3, as DNA: TGTGCCAGTGCCCCAGGGACTAGCGGGGGGCTCAGCTCCTACGAGCAGTACTTC. The variable domain in full, with the rest retrieved from reference TRBV9 and TRBJ2-7, is DSGVTQTPKHLITATGQRVTLRCSPRSGDLSVYWYQQSLDQGLQFLIQYYNGEERAKGNILERFSAQQFPDLHSELNLSSLELGDSALYFCASAPGTSGGLSSYEQYFGPGTRLTVT.

This clone was counted only a few times. This rearrangement joins TRBV9 to TRBJ2-5, with TRBD2 identical over 7 bases. V lost 5 bases, J lost 5 bases, and 12 bases stayed unmatched. Germline-derived CDR1 and CDR2 are SGDLS and YYNGEE. The CDR3 has 15 residues. This CDR3 is CASSMGGFLGETQYF. CDR3 nucleotides: TGTGCCAGCAGTATGGGGGGGTTTCTAGGGGAGACCCAGTACTTC.

This clone has a single count. The chain has TRBV19 and TRBJ2-7; 12 nucleotides align to TRBD1. V lost 4 bases to trimming and J lost 5 bases; unmatched junction nucleotides: 9. CDR1 and CDR2 (germline): LNHDA, SQIVND (reference sequence). There are 16 residues in the CDR3. The CDR3 sequence: CASSKTLGQGANEQYF. The CDR3 DNA reads as TGTGCCAGTAGTAAGACCCTGGGACAGGGGGCGAACGAGCAGTACTTC.

J is TRBJ1-3 and V is TRBV6-1; 8 nucleotides align to TRBD1. Trimming took 5 bases from V and 9 from J; bases not matched to a gene: 6. The CDR3 totals 13 residues. In germline, CDR1 is MNHNS, CDR2 SASEGT. The CDR3 DNA is TGTGCCAGCAGTCCAGGGACAGGTGGCACCATATATTTT. Protein sequence: CASSPGTGGTIYF.

This sequence joins TRBV2 and TRBJ1-6; 9 bases align to TRBD1. Looked up from germline, CDR1 is SNHLY and CDR2 is FYNNEI. The CDR3 contains 14 residues. Unmatched junction bases numbered 4, after V lost 6 bases and J lost 7 bases. CDR3 sequence reads: CASRIQGANSPLHF. CDR3 nucleotides: TGTGCCAGCAGGATACAGGGGGCCAATTCACCCCTCCACTTT.

The chain joins TRBV9 to TRBJ2-3; possible D gene TRBD2, 6 bases. The CDR3 is 15 residues long. CDR1 SGDLS and CDR2 YYNGEE come from the germline V gene. V was trimmed by 0 bases and J by 3 bases, leaving 11 bases between them. The CDR3 coding sequence is TGTGCCAGCAGCGTAGCGGGAGTAGGTACAGATACGCAGTATTTT. Its translation is CASSVAGVGTDTQYF.

The chain employs TRBV7-8 and TRBJ2-3, with 10 bases identical to TRBD2. Germline V CDR1 and CDR2: SGHVS, FQNEAQ. CDR3 length equals 18 residues. J gave up 0 bases and V 2 bases, and 8 bases lay outside the gene matches. The CDR3 DNA is TGTGCCAGCAGCTTACCCCCAGCGACTAGCGGGAGCACAGATACGCAGTATTTT. This encodes CASSLPPATSGSTDTQYF.

This chain connects TRBV7-2 to TRBJ1-2; no clear D. V was pared by 5 bases and J by 3 bases, with 10 bases between. CDR3 length: 13 residues. Germline V gene sequence: CDR1 SGHTA, CDR2 FQGNSA. CDR3 in amino acids: CASSPLSDYGYTF. The CDR3 DNA sequence: TGTGCCAGCAGCCCCCTGAGCGACTATGGCTACACCTTC.

The chain carries TRBV4-1 and TRBJ1-2; TRBD1 aligns across 7 bases. The CDR3 consists of 15 residues. With 1 base clipped from V and 1 base from J, the junction kept 3 bases outside the gene matches. The germline V gene encodes CDR1 MGHRA and CDR2 YSYEKL. CDR3 nucleotide sequence: TGCGCCAGCAGCCAAGCGGCAGGGGGTAACTATGGCTACACCTTC. Translation gives CASSQAAGGNYGYTF.

The gene calls are TRBV28 and TRBJ2-5; 8 nucleotides align to TRBD1. The last part of the DNA fits TRBJ2-7 better; the J call may be wrong. This CDR3 spans 18 amino acids. Germline CDR1 MDHEN, CDR2 SYDVKM. The chain's CDR3 is CASSSASGGQGVPYEQYF. The DNA of the CDR3 is TGTGCCAGCAGTTCCGCCTCGGGCGGACAGGGTGTCCCCTACGAGCAGTACTTC.

V usage is TRBV19 and J usage is TRBJ1-1; no clear D. Trimming removed 1 base from V and 5 bases from J, with 14 bases in between. Germline V CDR1 and CDR2: LNHDA, SQIVND (reference sequence). This CDR3 has 15 residues. CDR3 in amino acids: CASSIGREGRTEAFF. CDR3 coding DNA: TGTGCCAGTAGTATAGGACGGGAGGGAAGAACTGAAGCTTTCTTT.

The chain combines TRBV7-9 with TRBJ1-4; 9 bases map to TRBD1. J lost 7 bases, V lost 5 bases, and 8 bases had no gene match. CDR3 length: 15 amino acids. Germline lookup yields CDR1 SEHNR and CDR2 FQNEAQ (reference sequence). CDR3 region: CASSRTGTGSEKLFF. The CDR3 DNA follows: TGTGCCAGCAGCCGTACCGGGACAGGGAGTGAAAAACTGTTTTTT.

This rearrangement joins TRBV7-3 to TRBJ2-3; 10 nucleotides align to TRBD2. V gave up 5 bases and J gave up 6 bases; unmatched junction bases: 5. The CDR3 has 14 amino acids. CDR1 is SGHTA and CDR2 is FQGTGA in the germline V gene. As DNA, the CDR3 is TGTGCCAGCAGCCTAGCGGGAGTAGGTGATACGCAGTATTTT. It codes for CASSLAGVGDTQYF. Filled out from reference TRBV7-3 and TRBJ2-3, the complete variable domain reads GAGVSQTPSNKVTEKGKYVELRCDPISGHTALYWYRQSLGQGPEFLIYFQGTGAADDSGLPNDRFFAVRPEGSVSTLKIQRTERGDSAVYLCASSLAGVGDTQYFGPGTRLTVL.

The rearrangement joins TRBV29-1 to TRBJ1-1; D gene ambiguous. The germline V gene has CDR1 SQVTM and CDR2 ANQGSEA. Trimming left V 3 bases short and J 4 bases short, with 12 bases between. This CDR3 is 13 amino acids long. The CDR3 loop is CSVEGGWGTEAFF. As DNA, the CDR3 is TGCAGCGTTGAGGGAGGGTGGGGCACTGAAGCTTTCTTT. Looking up the rest from reference TRBV29-1 and TRBJ1-1 gives the full variable domain: SAVISQKPSRDICQRGTSLTIQCQVDSQVTMMFWYRQQPGQSLTLIATANQGSEATYESGFVIDKFPISRPNLTFSTLTVSNMSPEDSSIYLCSVEGGWGTEAFFGQGTRLTVV.

The rearrangement joins TRBV11-2 to TRBJ2-5; 10 positions agree with TRBD2. The germline gives CDR1 SGHAT, CDR2 FQNNGV. This CDR3 contains 18 residues. The junction had 8 bases not matched to a gene; V was cut back by 0 bases and J by 1 base. CDR3 in amino acids: CASSLDQVAGGTQETQYF. CDR3 DNA: TGTGCCAGCAGCTTAGATCAAGTAGCGGGGGGCACCCAAGAGACCCAGTACTTC. Full variable domain (outside the CDR3, taken from reference TRBV11-2 and TRBJ2-5): EAGVAQSPRYKIIEKRQSVAFWCNPISGHATLYWYQQILGQGPKLLIQFQNNGVVDDSQLPKDRFSAERLKGVDSTLKIQPAKLEDSAVYLCASSLDQVAGGTQETQYFGPGTRLLVL.

The chain is built from TRBV5-1 and TRBJ1-4; D possibly corresponds to TRBD1 (6 bases). CDR1 and CDR2 (germline): SGHRS, YFSETQ. Trimming stripped 1 base from V and 3 bases from J, with 10 bases between. The CDR3 runs to 15 residues. In DNA, the CDR3 is TGCGCCAGCAGCTTGTCCGGACAGCCTAATGAAAAACTGTTTTTT. This translates into CASSLSGQPNEKLFF.

This chain connects TRBV27 to TRBJ1-5; D perhaps matches TRBD1 (6 bases). In germline, CDR1 is MNHEY, CDR2 SMNVEV (reference sequence). CDR3 length: 15 residues. Trimming stripped 6 bases from V and 3 bases from J, with 15 bases between. The CDR3 nucleotides read TGTGCCAGCAGCCCAACGGGACAAATCAATCAGCCCCAGCATTTT. Its translation: CASSPTGQINQPQHF.